A single sample gave rise to the 19 T cell receptor beta chains below, sequenced in a study of identical twins. Via MiXCR, TCRdb re-called the 5' RACE reads, giving one row per CDR3 protein. The repertoire consists of around 250,000 distinct CDR3 sequences, with about 8.9% occurring once and the leading ten covering less than 4%. The sample was also reused in another study, on yellow fever vaccine responses in identical twins.

The sequencing input was CD8+ T cells sorted from blood. These receptors were taken from a woman under 30 in good health.

The table lists this clonotype with a few counts. The chain carries TRBV19 and TRBJ2-7, with 10 bases aligning to TRBD2. This CDR3 is 16 amino acids long. The V and J ends lost 6 bases and 6 bases, in that order; junction bases with no gene match: 14. CDR1 and CDR2 from the germline V gene are LNHDA and SQIVND (reference sequence). CDR3 sequence (DNA): TGTGCCAGTAGGGGAACTAGCGGGATGCTGTTCGGCGAGCAGTACTTC. Protein sequence: CASRGTSGMLFGEQYF.

This clonotype was detected ten times or more. The genes are TRBV4-1 and TRBJ2-7; TRBD1 might be the D (6 bases). Deletions cut 6 bases from V and 3 bases from J, with 12 bases between. The CDR3 spans 13 residues. The germline V gene encodes CDR1 MGHRA and CDR2 YSYEKL. This chain's CDR3 is CASSLPGHYEQYF. The DNA of the CDR3 is TGCGCCAGCAGTCTTCCGGGACACTACGAGCAGTACTTC.

This clonotype was picked up many times. This chain uses TRBV4-3 with TRBJ1-5; tentatively, D is TRBD1 (5 bases). Trimming pared 1 base from V and 7 bases from J, leaving 14 bases between. CDR1 and CDR2 from the germline V gene are LGHNA and YSLEER. This CDR3 region has 15 residues. CDR3 amino acids: CASSQVRQSGQPQHF. The CDR3 DNA follows: TGCGCCAGCAGCCAAGTCCGACAGTCTGGCCAGCCCCAGCATTTT.

This clonotype was seen many times. This chain joins TRBV7-3 and TRBJ2-3, with 10 bases fitting TRBD1. The germline gives CDR1 SGHTA, CDR2 FQGTGA. CDR3 size: 18 residues. V trimming: 3 bases; J trimming: 2 bases; junction bases outside the gene matches: 11. CDR3 sequence reads: CASSFPSDRGPPTDTQYF. In nucleotides, the CDR3 is TGTGCCAGCAGCTTCCCCTCAGACAGGGGGCCCCCCACAGATACGCAGTATTTT.

The chain couples TRBV7-8 to TRBJ2-1; 9 bases align to TRBD2. Germline trimming cut 5 bases from V and 7 bases from J; bases unmatched to any gene: 12. Germline V gene sequence: CDR1 SGHVS, CDR2 FQNEAQ. The CDR3 runs to 16 residues. In DNA form, the CDR3 reads TGTGCCAGCAGCCATAGCGGGCTAGCGGGACGGAATGAGCAGTTCTTC. This encodes CASSHSGLAGRNEQFF.

The table lists this clonotype with a count of one. V and J are TRBV16 and TRBJ1-2; 7 nucleotides line up with TRBD1. The CDR3 runs to 12 residues. Trimming at V came to 4 bases and at J to 7 bases, leaving 3 bases not matched to a gene. The germline gives CDR1 KGHSY, CDR2 FQNENV. DNA for the CDR3: TGTGCCAGCAGCCCCGGACAGGTTGGCTACACCTTC. Amino acid sequence: CASSPGQVGYTF.

The chain combines TRBV6-5 with TRBJ2-7; D unresolved. V lost 6 bases and J lost 4, with 10 bases in between. The V gene's germline CDR1 is MNHEY and CDR2 SVGAGI. The CDR3 contains 12 residues. CDR3 amino acids: CASRQNSYEQYF. For the CDR3, the DNA is TGTGCCAGCAGACAAAACAGTTACGAGCAGTACTTC.

This clonotype was seen more than once but under ten times. This chain connects TRBV28 to TRBJ2-7, with 7 bases fitting TRBD1. Germline CDR1 is MDHEN and CDR2 is SYDVKM. This CDR3 has 12 amino acids. Trimming removed 8 bases from V and 2 bases from J; junction bases left unmatched: 3. The CDR3 nucleotides are TGTGCCAGCTACGACAGGGCCTACGAGCAGTACTTC. Translating it yields CASYDRAYEQYF.

This clonotype was seen only a few times. The chain is built from TRBV4-3 and TRBJ2-3; D is unresolved. Trimming took off 5 bases at V and 0 bases at J, with 18 bases between the two ends. The germline V gene encodes CDR1 LGHNA and CDR2 YSLEER. The CDR3 runs 17 residues. For the CDR3, the DNA is TGCGCCAGCAGCACCCGCTGGACGGAAATAAGCACAGATACGCAGTATTTT. Protein product: CASSTRWTEISTDTQYF.

This clonotype was observed a handful of times. The chain links TRBV4-3 to TRBJ2-1; either TRBD1 or TRBD2 may fit D (5 bases each). V dropped 0 bases and J dropped 10 bases, with 10 bases sitting between them. The CDR3 loop spans 13 amino acids. Germline V CDR1 and CDR2: LGHNA, YSLEER. For the CDR3, the DNA is TGCGCCAGCAGCCAAGATCGGGGCTTCGAGCAGTTCTTC. This codes for CASSQDRGFEQFF.

This clonotype was seen a few times. The V and J genes are TRBV4-3 and TRBJ2-1, with unresolved D. The germline V and J ends were trimmed by 0 bases and 0 bases, with 12 bases remaining between them. This CDR3 comprises 17 residues. Per the germline V gene, CDR1 is LGHNA and CDR2 is YSLEER. In nucleotides, the CDR3 is TGCGCCAGCAGCCAAGATCGGGCCAGTAGCTCCTACAATGAGCAGTTCTTC. Amino acids: CASSQDRASSSYNEQFF.

There are many counts of this clonotype. The chain carries TRBV5-1 and TRBJ2-1; 13 bases fit TRBD2. Trimming cost V 4 bases and J 4 bases; bases outside gene matches: 2. The CDR3 runs to 15 residues. Germline V gene lookup returns CDR1 SGHRS and CDR2 YFSETQ. CDR3 DNA: TGCGCCAGCAGCGGGACTAGCGGGGTGTACAATGAGCAGTTCTTC. Its translation: CASSGTSGVYNEQFF.

The CDR3 sequence is CASSLVEGVVYEQYF. Written as DNA, the CDR3 is TGTGCCAGCAGCTTAGTGGAGGGAGTCGTTTACGAGCAGTACTTC. The chain has TRBV11-2 and TRBJ2-7, with D possibly TRBD2 on 6 matching bases. CDR3 length: 15 amino acids. CDR1 is SGHAT and CDR2 is FQNNGV in the germline V gene. V was pared by 1 base and J by 4 bases, with 14 bases between.

The table lists this clonotype with a few counts. The chain joins TRBV7-9 to TRBJ2-5; 8 bases line up with TRBD1. The CDR3 length is 16 residues. Germline-derived CDR1 and CDR2 are SEHNR and FQNEAQ (reference sequence). The V gene end was trimmed by 2 bases and the J gene end by 3 bases; junction bases not matched to a gene: 8. The CDR3 loop reads CASSLLDRVAEETQYF. The CDR3, as DNA: TGTGCCAGCAGCTTATTGGACAGGGTGGCCGAAGAGACCCAGTACTTC.

The DNA of the CDR3 is TGTGCCAGCAGTTACTTTGCGGGAGGTTCTGTGAATACGCAGTATTTT. Protein sequence: CASSYFAGGSVNTQYF. This chain connects TRBV6-5 to TRBJ2-3; TRBD2 aligns across 8 bases. The trim removed 1 base at V and 7 bases at J, leaving 10 bases unmatched. The germline CDR1 and CDR2 sequences are MNHEY and SVGAGI. This CDR3 is built from 16 residues.

The rearrangement joins TRBV29-1 to TRBJ2-2, with TRBD2 identical over 10 bases. The CDR3 consists of 14 residues. From germline, CDR1 is SQVTM and CDR2 ANQGSEA. Germline trimming cut 6 bases from V and 4 bases from J; bases unmatched to any gene: 5. CDR3 coding DNA: TGCAGCGTAGAGGGACTAGCGAGCACCGGGGAGCTGTTTTTT. Protein product: CSVEGLASTGELFF.

The rearrangement uses TRBV2 and TRBJ2-1; TRBD2 matches 10 bases. The CDR3 sequence is 19 residues long. With 3 bases clipped from V and 8 bases from J, the junction kept 19 bases outside the gene matches. The V gene's germline CDR1 is SNHLY and CDR2 FYNNEI. The CDR3 nucleotides are TGTGCCAGCAGTGATAAAGAGCTAGCGGGGGCTCTTCTTGACGATGAGCAGTTCTTC. As protein: CASSDKELAGALLDDEQFF.

At least ten counts were recorded for this clonotype. The chain couples TRBV5-1 to TRBJ2-1, with D tentatively TRBD1 (6 bases). The germline V gene has CDR1 SGHRS and CDR2 YFSETQ. Deletions cut 0 bases from V and 9 bases from J, with 10 bases between. CDR3 length: 13 amino acids. The CDR3 region has the DNA TGCGCCAGCAGCTTGGAGGGGGTGGGTGAGCAGTTCTTC. Protein sequence: CASSLEGVGEQFF.

This chain uses TRBV28 with TRBJ2-3, with TRBD2 matching over 7 bases. The trim removed 1 base at V and 2 bases at J, leaving 9 bases unmatched. There are 17 residues in the CDR3. From germline, CDR1 is MDHEN and CDR2 SYDVKM. CDR3 loop: CASSLSFGAGDTDTQYF. In DNA form, the CDR3 reads TGTGCCAGCAGTTTATCTTTCGGTGCGGGGGACACAGATACGCAGTATTTT.